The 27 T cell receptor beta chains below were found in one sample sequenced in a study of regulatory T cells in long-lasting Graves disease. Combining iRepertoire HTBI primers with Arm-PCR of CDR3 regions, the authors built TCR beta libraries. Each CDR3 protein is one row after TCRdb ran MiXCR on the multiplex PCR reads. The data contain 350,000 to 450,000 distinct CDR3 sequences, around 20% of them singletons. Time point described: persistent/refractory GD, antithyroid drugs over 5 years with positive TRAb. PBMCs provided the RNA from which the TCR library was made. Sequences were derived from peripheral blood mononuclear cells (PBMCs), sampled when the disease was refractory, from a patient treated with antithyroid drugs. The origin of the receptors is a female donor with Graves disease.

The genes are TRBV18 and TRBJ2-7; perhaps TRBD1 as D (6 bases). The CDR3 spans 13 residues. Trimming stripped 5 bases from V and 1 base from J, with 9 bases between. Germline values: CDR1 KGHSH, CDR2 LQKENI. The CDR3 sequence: CASSTGQSYEQYF. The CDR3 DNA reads TGTGCCAGCTCAACCGGACAGTCCTACGAGCAGTACTTC.

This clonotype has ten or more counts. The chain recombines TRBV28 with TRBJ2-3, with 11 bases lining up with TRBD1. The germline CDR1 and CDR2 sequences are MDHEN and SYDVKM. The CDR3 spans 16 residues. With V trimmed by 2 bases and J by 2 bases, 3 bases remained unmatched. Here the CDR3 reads CASSLGQGAHTDTQYF. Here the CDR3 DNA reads TGTGCCAGCAGTTTAGGACAGGGGGCCCACACAGATACGCAGTATTTT.

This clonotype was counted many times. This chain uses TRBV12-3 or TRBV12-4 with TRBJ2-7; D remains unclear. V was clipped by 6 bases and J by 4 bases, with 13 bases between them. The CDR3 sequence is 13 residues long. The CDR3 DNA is TGTGCCAGCAGGCGGAGTAGCCGATACGAGCAGTACTTC. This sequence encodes CASRRSSRYEQYF.

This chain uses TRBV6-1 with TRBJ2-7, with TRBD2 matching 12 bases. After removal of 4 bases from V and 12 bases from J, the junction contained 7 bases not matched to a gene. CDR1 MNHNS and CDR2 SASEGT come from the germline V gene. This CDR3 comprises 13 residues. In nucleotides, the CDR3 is TGTGCCAGCAGTGGACTAGCGGGAGTATTTGCGTACTTC. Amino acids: CASSGLAGVFAYF.

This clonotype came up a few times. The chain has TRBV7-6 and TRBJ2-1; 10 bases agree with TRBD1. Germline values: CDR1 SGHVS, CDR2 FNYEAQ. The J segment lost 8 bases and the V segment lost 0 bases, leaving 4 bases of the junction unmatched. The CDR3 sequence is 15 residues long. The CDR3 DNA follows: TGTGCCAGCAGCTTAGCCATGACAGGGGGCTATGAGCAGTTCTTC. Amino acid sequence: CASSLAMTGGYEQFF.

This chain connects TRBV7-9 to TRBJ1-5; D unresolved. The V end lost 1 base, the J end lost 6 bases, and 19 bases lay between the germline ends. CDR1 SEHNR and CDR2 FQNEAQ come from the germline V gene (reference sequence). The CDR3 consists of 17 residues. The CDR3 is CASSLEIGLGVGQPQHF. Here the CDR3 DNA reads TGTGCCAGCAGCTTAGAAATCGGACTGGGAGTTGGTCAGCCCCAGCATTTT.

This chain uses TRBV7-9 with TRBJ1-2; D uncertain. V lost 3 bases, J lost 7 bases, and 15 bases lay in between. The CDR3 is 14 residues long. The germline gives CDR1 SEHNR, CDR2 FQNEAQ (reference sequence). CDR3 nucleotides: TGTGCCAGCAGCTTGGTTGTAGGGATAAGTGGCTACACCTTC. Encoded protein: CASSLVVGISGYTF.

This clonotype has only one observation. CDR3 in amino acids: CASSTRESYEQYF. DNA for the CDR3: TGTGCCAGCAGCACAAGGGAATCCTACGAGCAGTACTTC. V and J are TRBV6-1 and TRBJ2-7; the D is unclear. Germline lookup yields CDR1 MNHNS and CDR2 SASEGT. Trimming removed 6 bases from V and 1 base from J, with 10 bases in between. The CDR3 is 13 residues long.

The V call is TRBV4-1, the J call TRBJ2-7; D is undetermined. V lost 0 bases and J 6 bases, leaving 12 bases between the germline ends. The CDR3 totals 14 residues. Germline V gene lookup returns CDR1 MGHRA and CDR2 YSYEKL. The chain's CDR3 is CASSQEAQRGEQYF. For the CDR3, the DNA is TGCGCCAGCAGCCAAGAGGCCCAGCGCGGCGAGCAGTACTTC.

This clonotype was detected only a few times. The chain's CDR3 is CSARASGRAAYEQYF. In DNA, the CDR3 is TGCAGTGCTAGAGCGAGCGGGAGGGCCGCGTACGAGCAGTACTTC. This chain connects TRBV20-1 to TRBJ2-7; the match to TRBD2 covers 10 bases. J gave up 4 bases and V 1 base, and 7 bases lay outside the gene matches. Germline assignment: CDR1 DFQATT and CDR2 SNEGSKA (reference sequence). CDR3 length: 15 residues.

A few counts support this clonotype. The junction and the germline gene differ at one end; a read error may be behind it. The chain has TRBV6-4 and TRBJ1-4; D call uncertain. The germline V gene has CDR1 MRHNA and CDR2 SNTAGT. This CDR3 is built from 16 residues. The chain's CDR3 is CASSYSGAQQREKLFF. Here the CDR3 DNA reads TGTGCCAGCAGTTACTCGGGCGCCCAGCAGCGGGAAAAACTGTTTTTT.

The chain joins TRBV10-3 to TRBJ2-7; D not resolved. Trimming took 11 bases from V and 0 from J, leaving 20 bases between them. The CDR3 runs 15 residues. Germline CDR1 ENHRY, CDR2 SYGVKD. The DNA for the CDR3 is TGTGCCCATACCCCTGGGGAAGTCCCCTCCTACGAGCAGTACTTC. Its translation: CAHTPGEVPSYEQYF.

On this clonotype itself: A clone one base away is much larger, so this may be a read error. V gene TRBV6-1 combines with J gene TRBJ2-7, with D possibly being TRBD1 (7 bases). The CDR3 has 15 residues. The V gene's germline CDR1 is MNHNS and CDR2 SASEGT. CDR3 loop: CAGSGRGASSYEQYF. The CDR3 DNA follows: TGTGCCGGCAGCGGCAGGGGGGCCAGCTCCTACGAGCAGTACTTC.

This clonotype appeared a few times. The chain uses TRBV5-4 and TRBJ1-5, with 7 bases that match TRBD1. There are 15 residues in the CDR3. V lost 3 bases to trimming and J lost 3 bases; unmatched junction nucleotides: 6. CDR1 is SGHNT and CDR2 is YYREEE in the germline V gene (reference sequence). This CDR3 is CASSSGQEINQPQHF. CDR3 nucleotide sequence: TGTGCCAGCAGCTCCGGACAGGAAATCAATCAGCCCCAGCATTTT.

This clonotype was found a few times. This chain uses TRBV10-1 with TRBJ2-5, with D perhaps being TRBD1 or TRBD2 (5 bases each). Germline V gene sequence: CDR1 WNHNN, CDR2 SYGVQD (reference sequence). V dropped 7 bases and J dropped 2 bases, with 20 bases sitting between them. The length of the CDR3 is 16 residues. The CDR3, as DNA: TGCGCCAGCAACTCAAACTTGGGGGTCCAACAAGAGACCCAGTACTTC. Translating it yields CASNSNLGVQQETQYF.

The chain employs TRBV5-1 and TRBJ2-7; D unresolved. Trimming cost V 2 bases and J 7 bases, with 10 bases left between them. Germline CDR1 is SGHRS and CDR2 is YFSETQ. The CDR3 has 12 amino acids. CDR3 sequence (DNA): TGCGCCAGCAGCTTCAATGCCGGGGAGCAGTACTTC. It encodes CASSFNAGEQYF. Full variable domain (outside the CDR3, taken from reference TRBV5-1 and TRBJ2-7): KAGVTQTPRYLIKTRGQQVTLSCSPISGHRSVSWYQQTPGQGLQFLFEYFSETQRNKGNFPGRFSGRQFSNSRSEMNVSTLELGDSALYLCASSFNAGEQYFGPGTRLTVT.

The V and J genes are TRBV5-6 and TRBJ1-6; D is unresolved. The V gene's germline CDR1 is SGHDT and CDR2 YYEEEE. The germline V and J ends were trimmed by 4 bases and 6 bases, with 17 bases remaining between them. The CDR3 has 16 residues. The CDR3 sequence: CASSPGEKAVNSPLHF. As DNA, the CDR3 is TGTGCCAGCAGCCCAGGCGAAAAGGCGGTTAATTCACCCCTCCACTTT.

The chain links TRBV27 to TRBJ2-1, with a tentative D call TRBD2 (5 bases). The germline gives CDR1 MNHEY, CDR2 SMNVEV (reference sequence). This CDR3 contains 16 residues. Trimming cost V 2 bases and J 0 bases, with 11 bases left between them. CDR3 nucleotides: TGTGCCAGCAGTTTAGATAGGAGGAGCTCCTACAATGAGCAGTTCTTC. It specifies CASSLDRRSSYNEQFF.

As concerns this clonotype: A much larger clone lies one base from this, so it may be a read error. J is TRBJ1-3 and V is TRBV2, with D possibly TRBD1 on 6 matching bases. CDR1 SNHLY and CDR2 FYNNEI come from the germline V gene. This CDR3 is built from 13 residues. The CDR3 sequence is CASSRTRRDTVYF. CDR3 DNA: TGTGCCAGCAGTCGGACTCGGAGGGACACCGTATATTTT.

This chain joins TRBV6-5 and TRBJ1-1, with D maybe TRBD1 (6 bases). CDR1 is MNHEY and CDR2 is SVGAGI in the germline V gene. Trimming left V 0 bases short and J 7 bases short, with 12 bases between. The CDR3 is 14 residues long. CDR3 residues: CASSYSQGPGEAFF. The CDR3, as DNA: TGTGCCAGCAGTTACTCCCAGGGGCCGGGTGAAGCTTTCTTT.

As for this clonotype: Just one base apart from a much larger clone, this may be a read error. CDR3 bases: TGTGCCAGCAGTCCCTCCGTCTACAGCGAGAGGAAGTACGAGCAGTACTTC. Residues: CASSPSVYSERKYEQYF. The V gene is TRBV28, the J gene TRBJ2-7; D not resolved. Germline CDR1 is MDHEN and CDR2 is SYDVKM. The CDR3 length is 17 residues. V was clipped by 5 bases and J by 4 bases, with 24 bases between them.

The CDR3 DNA reads TGTGCCAGCAGTCCCCTAAGTGGCGGGAGTCTCTACAATGAGCAGTTCTTC. It is translated as CASSPLSGGSLYNEQFF. The chain uses TRBV12-3 or TRBV12-4 and TRBJ2-1; 7 bases align to TRBD2. V was clipped by 5 bases and J by 3 bases; unmatched bases: 13. The CDR3 is 17 amino acids.

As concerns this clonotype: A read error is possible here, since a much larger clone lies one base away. CDR3 in amino acids: CANRTGAENGYTF. CDR3 nucleotide sequence: TGTGCCAATAGGACAGGGGCGGAAAATGGCTACACCTTC. The V and J genes are TRBV19 and TRBJ1-2, with TRBD1 identical over 9 bases. This CDR3 has 13 residues. Unmatched junction bases numbered 9, after V lost 10 bases and J lost 6 bases. Germline V gives CDR1 LNHDA, CDR2 SQIVND (reference sequence).

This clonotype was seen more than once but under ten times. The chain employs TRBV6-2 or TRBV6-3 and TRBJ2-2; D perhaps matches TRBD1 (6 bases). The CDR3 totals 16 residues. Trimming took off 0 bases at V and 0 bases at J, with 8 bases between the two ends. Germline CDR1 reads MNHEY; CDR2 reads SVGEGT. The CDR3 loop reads CASSYSAGANTGELFF. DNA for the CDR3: TGTGCCAGCAGTTACTCCGCAGGGGCGAACACCGGGGAGCTGTTTTTT.

The CDR3 DNA follows: TGCAGCGTTGATTCCGATTCAGGGGGCTCCTACGAGCAGTACTTC. Translated: CSVDSDSGGSYEQYF. The chain couples TRBV29-1 to TRBJ2-7, with TRBD1 identical over 7 bases. Losses at the gene ends were 3 bases for V and 0 bases for J; bases not matched to a gene: 8. This CDR3 is 15 amino acids long. Germline-derived CDR1 and CDR2 are SQVTM and ANQGSEA.

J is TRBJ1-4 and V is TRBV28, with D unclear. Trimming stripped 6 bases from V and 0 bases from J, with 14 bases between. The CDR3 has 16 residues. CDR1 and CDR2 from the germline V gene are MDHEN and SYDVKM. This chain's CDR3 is CASRKWTDTTNEKLFF. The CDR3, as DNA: TGTGCCAGCAGAAAGTGGACGGATACAACTAATGAAAAACTGTTTTTT.

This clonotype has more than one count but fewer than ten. CDR3 DNA: TGCGCCAGCAGTGAGTCGTGGAGAGGGGGCTATGCGAACACTGAAGCTTTCTTT. Its translation is CASSESWRGGYANTEAFF. The chain combines TRBV10-2 with TRBJ1-1, with 7 bases matching TRBD1. Trimming at V came to 0 bases and at J to 1 base, leaving 11 bases not matched to a gene. Germline V CDR1 and CDR2: WSHSY, SAAADI. This CDR3 is 18 amino acids long.